The following is a TCR beta chain sequence with its context. Its antigen is unknown. These data are taken from a study of response to subunit inactivated influenza vaccine. Findings and caveats of the study: Authors suggested each seasonal flu vaccination may recruit only limited numbers of new T cells.

This CDR3 is 12 amino acids long. V shed 6 bases, J shed 7 bases, and the junction held 1 base outside the gene matches. TCRdb re-called the RT-PCR reads with MiXCR, one entry per CDR3 protein. Of around 750,000 distinct CDR3 sequences listed, about 20% are singletons. The source is a man aged 45-65 years who received an inactivated influenza vaccine. The input for sequencing was PBMCs from blood, taken 5 days after vaccination. This rearrangement joins TRBV12-3 or TRBV12-4 to TRBJ2-4; 9 nucleotides agree with TRBD2. This CDR3 is CASRAGGNIQYF. The CDR3 DNA follows: TGTGCCAGCAGGGCGGGGGGGAACATTCAGTACTTC.